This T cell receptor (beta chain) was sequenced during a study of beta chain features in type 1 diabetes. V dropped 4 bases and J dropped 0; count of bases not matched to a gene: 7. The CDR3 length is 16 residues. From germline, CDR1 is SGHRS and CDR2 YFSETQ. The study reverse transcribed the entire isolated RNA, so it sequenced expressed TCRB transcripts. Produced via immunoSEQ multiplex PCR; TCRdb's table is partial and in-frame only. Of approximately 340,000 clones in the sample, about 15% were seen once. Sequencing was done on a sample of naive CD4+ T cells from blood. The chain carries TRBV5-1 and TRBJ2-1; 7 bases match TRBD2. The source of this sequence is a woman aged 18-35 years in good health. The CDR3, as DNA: TGCGCCAGCAGCCCCCGCGGGGGAAGCTCCTACAATGAGCAGTTCTTC. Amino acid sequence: CASSPRGGSSYNEQFF.